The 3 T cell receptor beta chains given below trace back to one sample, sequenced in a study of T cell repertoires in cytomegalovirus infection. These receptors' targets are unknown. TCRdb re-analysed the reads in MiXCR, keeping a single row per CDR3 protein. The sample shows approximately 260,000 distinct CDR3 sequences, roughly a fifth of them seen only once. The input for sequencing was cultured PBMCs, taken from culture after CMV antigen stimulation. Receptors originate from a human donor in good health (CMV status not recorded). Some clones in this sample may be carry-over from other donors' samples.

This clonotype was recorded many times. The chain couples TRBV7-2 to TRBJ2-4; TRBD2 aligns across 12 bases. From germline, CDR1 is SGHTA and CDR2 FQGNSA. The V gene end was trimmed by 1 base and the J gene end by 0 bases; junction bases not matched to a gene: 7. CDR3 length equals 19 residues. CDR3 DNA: TGTGCCAGCAGCTTAGGACTAGCGGGAGCCACCCTAGCCAAAAACATTCAGTACTTC. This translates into CASSLGLAGATLAKNIQYF.

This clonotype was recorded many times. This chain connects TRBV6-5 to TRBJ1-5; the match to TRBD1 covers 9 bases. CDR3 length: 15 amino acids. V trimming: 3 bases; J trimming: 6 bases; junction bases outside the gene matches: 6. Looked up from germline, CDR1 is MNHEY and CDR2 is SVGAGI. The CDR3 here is CASSYSGQGSQPQHF. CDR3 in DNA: TGTGCCAGCAGTTATTCCGGACAGGGGTCTCAGCCCCAGCATTTT.

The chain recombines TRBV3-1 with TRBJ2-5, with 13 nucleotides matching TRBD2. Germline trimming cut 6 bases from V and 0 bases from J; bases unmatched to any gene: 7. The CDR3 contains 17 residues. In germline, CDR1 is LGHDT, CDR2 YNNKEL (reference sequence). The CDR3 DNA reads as TGTGCCAGCAGGCGAAAGACTAGCGGGAGGTACCAAGAGACCCAGTACTTC. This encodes CASRRKTSGRYQETQYF.